A selection of T cell receptor beta chains follows, all from one sample in a study of blood T cell repertoires in COVID-19. Assay: immunoSEQ multiplex PCR; the TCRdb copy retains only in-frame clones and omits some. Of 95,000 to 110,000 clones in the sample, over 65% were seen once. Sequences were obtained from peripheral blood. The receptor source for this set is a human donor in a cohort sampled during active COVID-19. Each CDR3 is given with its conserved first and last residue. D genes are given only for firm matches. Clone size is shown for a subset of rows, as once, few, many or a class of expanded clone.

length | J | size | V | D | DNA | CDR3
18 | TRBJ1-1 | NA | TRBV5-5 | TRBD1 | TGTGCCAGCAGCTTGAACAGAGGACAGGGGGCGCGGCTCTCTGAAGCTTTCTTT | CASSLNRGQGARLSEAFF
11 | TRBJ2-7 | NA | TRBV2 | NA | TGTGCCAGCAGTGTTGTTAACGAGCAGTACTTC | CASSVVNEQYF
16 | TRBJ1-1 | once | TRBV10-3 | NA | TGTGCCATCAGTGCCCGGGGTACAGGGCAGGGGACTGAAGCTTTCTTT | CAISARGTGQGTEAFF
13 | TRBJ1-1 | NA | TRBV7-8 | NA | TGTGCCAGCAGCTATTACGGGAACACTGAAGCTTTCTTT | CASSYYGNTEAFF
14 | TRBJ1-3 | NA | TRBV19 | NA | TGTGCCAGTAGTCAACAGGGATTTGGAAACACCATATATTTT | CASSQQGFGNTIYF
14 | TRBJ1-1 | NA | TRBV12-5 | TRBD1 | TGTGCCGAAGGGGGGGACAGGGGTCATACTGAAGCTTTCTTT | CAEGGDRGHTEAFF
14 | TRBJ2-7 | NA | TRBV18 | TRBD2 | TGTGCCAGCTCACCTGGGAGCGGGGGATACGAGCAGTACTTC | CASSPGSGGYEQYF
14 | TRBJ1-6 | NA | TRBV11-3 | TRBD1 | TGTGCCAGCAGCTTAGACGGACAGGATTCACCCCTCCACTTT | CASSLDGQDSPLHF
10 | TRBJ2-5 | NA | TRBV29-1 | NA | TGCAGCGGAACACAAGAGACCCAGTACTTC | CSGTQETQYF
13 | TRBJ1-2 | NA | TRBV4-2 | NA | TGTGCCAGCGGACGGGACATCAACTATGGCTACACCTTC | CASGRDINYGYTF
13 | TRBJ1-5 | NA | TRBV19 | TRBD1 | TGTGCCACCAAAACAGGGGCCGCGGGGCCCCAGCATTTT | CATKTGAAGPQHF
15 | TRBJ1-5 | NA | TRBV4-1 | NA | TGCGCCAGCAGCCCAGGGGAATATAGCAATCAGCCCCAGCATTTT | CASSPGEYSNQPQHF
12 | TRBJ2-5 | once | TRBV6-2/TRBV6-3 | NA | TGTGCCAGCAGTTACGGTAGGGGTGTCCAGTACTTC | CASSYGRGVQYF
19 | TRBJ2-2 | once | TRBV27 | TRBD2 | TGTGCCAGCAGTCCCAGAAGGCTAGCGGGGGGGCCGGGCACCGGGGAGCTGTTTTTT | CASSPRRLAGGPGTGELFF
15 | TRBJ2-3 | NA | TRBV19 | TRBD2 | TGTGCCAGTATTGGTAGCGGGGACAACACAGATACGCAGTATTTT | CASIGSGDNTDTQYF
18 | TRBJ2-3 | NA | TRBV6-4 | NA | TGTGCCAGCAGTGACTCTCGGCGGGCTGGCGGGGTGTCAGATACGCAGTATTTT | CASSDSRRAGGVSDTQYF
14 | TRBJ2-1 | few | TRBV3-1/TRBV3-2 | TRBD2 | TGTGCCAGCAAACTAGCGGGAGCCTACAATGAGCAGTTCTTC | CASKLAGAYNEQFF
15 | TRBJ2-5 | NA | TRBV15 | NA | TGTGCCACCACCCGCGCGGGAAGTCCCCAAGAGACCCAGTACTTC | CATTRAGSPQETQYF
15 | TRBJ2-1 | once | TRBV7-6 | NA | TGTGCCAGCACCCAGGGGGGACTAGACTACAATGAGCAGTTCTTC | CASTQGGLDYNEQFF
15 | TRBJ1-2 | NA | TRBV25-1 | TRBD1 | TGTGCCAGCAGTGAACAGGGGGTAGGGAACTATGGCTACACCTTC | CASSEQGVGNYGYTF
16 | TRBJ1-4 | NA | TRBV7-2 | NA | TGTGCCAGCAGCCCCCCCCGGACAGCCACCCATGAAAAACTGTTTTTT | CASSPPRTATHEKLFF
13 | TRBJ1-1 | NA | TRBV12-3/TRBV12-4 | TRBD1 | TGTGCCAGCAGTATGGGACAGGGGGCGCAAGCTTTCTTT | CASSMGQGAQAFF
15 | TRBJ1-2 | NA | TRBV7-8 | TRBD1 | TGTGCCAGCTTCTCCGGGACAGGGGGCCTCTATGGCTACACCTTC | CASFSGTGGLYGYTF
16 | TRBJ2-5 | NA | TRBV15 | TRBD1 | TGTGCCACCAGCAGAGATGATCTAGGGGGCAGAGAGACCCAGTACTTC | CATSRDDLGGRETQYF
12 | TRBJ2-3 | NA | TRBV12-3/TRBV12-4 | NA | TGTGCCAGCAGCCCCGCGGCAGATACGCAGTATTTT | CASSPAADTQYF
14 | TRBJ1-6 | few | TRBV30 | TRBD1 | TGTGCCTCGAAGGGGGACAGGGGTTTTTATGACCTCCACTTT | CASKGDRGFYDLHF
16 | TRBJ2-1 | once | TRBV5-4 | TRBD2 | TGTGCCAGCAGCTTTGTCATGGAGCGGGGTGACAATGAGCAGTTCTTC | CASSFVMERGDNEQFF
16 | TRBJ2-5 | NA | TRBV27 | TRBD1 | TGTGCCAGCAGTTTTCTCGGGACAGCGACAATGGAGACCCAGTACTTC | CASSFLGTATMETQYF
16 | TRBJ2-7 | NA | TRBV19 | TRBD2 | TGTGCCAGTAGTGTCCTGTCTCGGGGGGGCGGCTACGAGCAGTACTTC | CASSVLSRGGGYEQYF
13 | TRBJ2-3 | NA | TRBV30 | TRBD1 | TGTGCCTTCCGCCGGGACAGTCCAGATACGCAGTATTTT | CAFRRDSPDTQYF
14 | TRBJ1-4 | NA | TRBV3-1/TRBV3-2 | NA | TGTGCCAGCACCCCACGGGGTTATAATGAAAAACTGTTTTTT | CASTPRGYNEKLFF
15 | TRBJ1-2 | NA | TRBV9 | NA | TGTGCCAGCAGCCAGACGACAATCGAAAACTATGGCTACACCTTC | CASSQTTIENYGYTF
13 | TRBJ1-2 | NA | TRBV7-2 | NA | TGTGCCAGCAGCTTAAGACTGGAGGGTGGCTACACCTTC | CASSLRLEGGYTF
15 | TRBJ1-5 | NA | TRBV6-5 | TRBD1 | TGTGCCAGCAGAGGGACAGGGGGCTTCAATCAGCCCCAGCATTTT | CASRGTGGFNQPQHF
12 | TRBJ2-5 | NA | TRBV2 | NA | TGTGCCAGCAGTTATACGGGGGAGACCCAGTACTTC | CASSYTGETQYF
16 | TRBJ2-7 | NA | TRBV11-2 | NA | TGTGCCAGCAGCTTCCCGAAGACTCTTTTTCCCTACGAGCAGTACTTC | CASSFPKTLFPYEQYF
14 | TRBJ2-7 | NA | TRBV6-5 | TRBD1 | TGTGCCAGCAGTTGGGGGACAGCCGCCTACGAGCAGTACTTC | CASSWGTAAYEQYF
14 | TRBJ1-2 | NA | TRBV19 | NA | TGTGCCAGTAGTGCCGACGGGGGGGCCTATGGCTACACCTTC | CASSADGGAYGYTF
15 | TRBJ1-1 | NA | TRBV19 | TRBD1 | TGTGCCAGTAGAACACAGGGGGCTGGGAACACTGAAGCTTTCTTT | CASRTQGAGNTEAFF
16 | TRBJ2-6 | NA | TRBV27 | NA | TGTGCCAGCAGTTTCTGGAGGGGGCCTGGGGCCAACGTCCTGACTTTC | CASSFWRGPGANVLTF
15 | TRBJ1-1 | once | TRBV4-3 | NA | TGCGCCAGCAGCCAAGATCGGGCCTGGGGCTCAGAAGCTTTCTTT | CASSQDRAWGSEAFF
14 | TRBJ1-5 | NA | TRBV2 | TRBD1 | TGTGCCAGCAAAAGGGACAGGGGTGATCAGCCCCAGCATTTT | CASKRDRGDQPQHF
16 | TRBJ1-2 | NA | TRBV4-3 | NA | TGCGCCAGCAGCCAAGACCCCGGGGGGGGAAACTATGGCTACACCTTC | CASSQDPGGGNYGYTF
14 | TRBJ1-4 | NA | TRBV6-5 | TRBD1 | TGTGCCAGCAGGGGGACAGGATTAAATGAAAAACTGTTTTTT | CASRGTGLNEKLFF
13 | TRBJ1-5 | NA | TRBV29-1 | NA | TGCAGCACCGGGGGGCGCGGGGGTCAGCCCCAGCATTTT | CSTGGRGGQPQHF
15 | TRBJ2-3 | NA | TRBV10-3 | TRBD2 | TGTGCCATCAGTGAGTCGAGCGGGGACACAGATACGCAGTATTTT | CAISESSGDTDTQYF
15 | TRBJ1-2 | NA | TRBV5-1 | NA | TGCGCCAGCAGCTTACTCGACGGAGCTAACTATGGCTACACCTTC | CASSLLDGANYGYTF
16 | TRBJ1-1 | few | TRBV7-6 | NA | TGTGCCAGCAGCTTAAAGGGATCGGGCGGGAGCACTGAAGCTTTCTTT | CASSLKGSGGSTEAFF
16 | TRBJ2-1 | NA | TRBV6-4 | TRBD2 | TGTGCCAGCAATCGACAAGGACTAGCACTCTACAATGAGCAGTTCTTC | CASNRQGLALYNEQFF
14 | TRBJ1-6 | NA | TRBV2 | NA | TGTGCCAGCAGATCGGGACTCGGGAATTCACCCCTCCACTTT | CASRSGLGNSPLHF
14 | TRBJ1-1 | NA | TRBV29-1 | NA | TGCAGCGTTGCCGACACCCCGGGAAGCACTGAAGCTTTCTTT | CSVADTPGSTEAFF
15 | TRBJ1-1 | NA | TRBV9 | NA | TGTGCCAGCAGCGTAGGAGGACAGTCAAACACTGAAGCTTTCTTT | CASSVGGQSNTEAFF
14 | TRBJ1-4 | NA | TRBV27 | NA | TGTGCCAGCAGCCGACCAGGGCCTCGGGAAAAACTGTTTTTT | CASSRPGPREKLFF
16 | TRBJ2-3 | NA | TRBV9 | NA | TGTGCCAGCAGCGTAGAGGCTGGCGGGGGCACAGATACGCAGTATTTT | CASSVEAGGGTDTQYF
17 | TRBJ2-7 | many | TRBV23-1 | TRBD1 | TGCGCCAGCAGTCTCCGGAGGGGCGGACAGGGGCCGAGGGAGCAGTACTTC | CASSLRRGGQGPREQYF